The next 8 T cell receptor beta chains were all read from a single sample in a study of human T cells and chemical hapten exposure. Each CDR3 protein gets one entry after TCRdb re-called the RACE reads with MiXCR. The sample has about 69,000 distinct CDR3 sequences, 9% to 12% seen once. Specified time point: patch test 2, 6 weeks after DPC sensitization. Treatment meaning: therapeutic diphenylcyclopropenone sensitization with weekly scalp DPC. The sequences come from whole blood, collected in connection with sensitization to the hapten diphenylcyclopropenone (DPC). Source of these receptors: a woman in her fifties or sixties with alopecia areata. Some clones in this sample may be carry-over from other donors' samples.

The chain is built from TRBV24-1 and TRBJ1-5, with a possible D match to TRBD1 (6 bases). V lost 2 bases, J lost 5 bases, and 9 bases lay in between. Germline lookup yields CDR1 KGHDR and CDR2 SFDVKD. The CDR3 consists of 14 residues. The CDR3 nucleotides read TGTGCCACCAGTGATTCCGGACAGTATCAGCCCCAGCATTTT. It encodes CATSDSGQYQPQHF.

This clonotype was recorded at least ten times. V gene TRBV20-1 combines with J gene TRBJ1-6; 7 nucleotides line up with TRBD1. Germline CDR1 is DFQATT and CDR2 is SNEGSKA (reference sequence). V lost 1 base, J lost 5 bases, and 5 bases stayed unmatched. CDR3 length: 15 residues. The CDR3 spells CSARGGQANNSPLHF. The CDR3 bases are TGCAGTGCTAGAGGCGGACAGGCGAATAATTCACCCCTCCACTTT.

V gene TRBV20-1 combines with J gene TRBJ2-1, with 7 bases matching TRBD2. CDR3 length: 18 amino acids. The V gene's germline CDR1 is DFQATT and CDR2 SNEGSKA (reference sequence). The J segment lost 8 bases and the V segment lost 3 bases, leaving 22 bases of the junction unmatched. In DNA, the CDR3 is TGCAGTGCTAGGGACATTAGGCCGGGACTACTAACCACCCATGAGCAGTTCTTC. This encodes CSARDIRPGLLTTHEQFF.

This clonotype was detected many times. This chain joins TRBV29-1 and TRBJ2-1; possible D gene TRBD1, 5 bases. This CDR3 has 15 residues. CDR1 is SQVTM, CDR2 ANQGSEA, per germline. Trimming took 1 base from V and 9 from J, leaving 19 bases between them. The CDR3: CSVEVHAATTVEQFF. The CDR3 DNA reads TGCAGCGTTGAAGTCCACGCGGCAACGACAGTTGAGCAGTTCTTC.

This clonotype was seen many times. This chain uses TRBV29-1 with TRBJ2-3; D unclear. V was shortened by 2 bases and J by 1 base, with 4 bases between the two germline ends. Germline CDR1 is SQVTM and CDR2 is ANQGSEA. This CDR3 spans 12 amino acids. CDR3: CSVEQGTDTQYF. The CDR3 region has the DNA TGCAGCGTTGAACAGGGCACAGATACGCAGTATTTT.

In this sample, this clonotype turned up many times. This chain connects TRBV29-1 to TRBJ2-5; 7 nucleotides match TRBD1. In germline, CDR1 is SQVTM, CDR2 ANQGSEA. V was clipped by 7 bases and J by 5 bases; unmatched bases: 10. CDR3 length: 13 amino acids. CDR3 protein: CSDSDRVGETQYF. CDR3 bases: TGCAGCGATTCCGACAGGGTAGGGGAGACCCAGTACTTC.

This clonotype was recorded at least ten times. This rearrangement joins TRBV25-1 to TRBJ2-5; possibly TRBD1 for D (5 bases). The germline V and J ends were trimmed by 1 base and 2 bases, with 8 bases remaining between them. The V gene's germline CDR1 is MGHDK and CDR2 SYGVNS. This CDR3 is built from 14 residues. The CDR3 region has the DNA TGTGCCAGCAGTGAATCTCGACAGCAAGAGACCCAGTACTTC. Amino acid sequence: CASSESRQQETQYF.

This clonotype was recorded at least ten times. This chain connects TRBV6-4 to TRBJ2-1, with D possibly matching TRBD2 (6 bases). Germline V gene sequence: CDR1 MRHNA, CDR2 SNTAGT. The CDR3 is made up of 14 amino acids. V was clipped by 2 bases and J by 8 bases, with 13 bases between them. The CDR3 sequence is CASSDGRESHEQFF. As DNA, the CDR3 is TGTGCCAGCAGTGACGGTCGGGAGTCTCATGAGCAGTTCTTC.